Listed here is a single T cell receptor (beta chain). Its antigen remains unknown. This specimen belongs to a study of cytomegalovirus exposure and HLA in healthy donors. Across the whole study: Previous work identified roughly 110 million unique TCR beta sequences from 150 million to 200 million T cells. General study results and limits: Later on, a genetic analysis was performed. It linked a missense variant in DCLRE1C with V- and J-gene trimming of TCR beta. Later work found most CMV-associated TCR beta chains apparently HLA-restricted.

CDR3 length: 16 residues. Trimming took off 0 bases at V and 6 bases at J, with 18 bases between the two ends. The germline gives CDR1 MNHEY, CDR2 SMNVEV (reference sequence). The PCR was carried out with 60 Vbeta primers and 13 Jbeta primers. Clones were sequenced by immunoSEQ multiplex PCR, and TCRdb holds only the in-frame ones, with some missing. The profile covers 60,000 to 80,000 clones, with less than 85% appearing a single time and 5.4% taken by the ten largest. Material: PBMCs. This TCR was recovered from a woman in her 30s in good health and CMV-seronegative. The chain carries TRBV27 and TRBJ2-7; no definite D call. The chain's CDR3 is CASSLSAPLVSREQYF. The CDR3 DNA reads TGTGCCAGCAGTTTATCGGCACCCCTGGTATCCCGCGAGCAGTACTTC.